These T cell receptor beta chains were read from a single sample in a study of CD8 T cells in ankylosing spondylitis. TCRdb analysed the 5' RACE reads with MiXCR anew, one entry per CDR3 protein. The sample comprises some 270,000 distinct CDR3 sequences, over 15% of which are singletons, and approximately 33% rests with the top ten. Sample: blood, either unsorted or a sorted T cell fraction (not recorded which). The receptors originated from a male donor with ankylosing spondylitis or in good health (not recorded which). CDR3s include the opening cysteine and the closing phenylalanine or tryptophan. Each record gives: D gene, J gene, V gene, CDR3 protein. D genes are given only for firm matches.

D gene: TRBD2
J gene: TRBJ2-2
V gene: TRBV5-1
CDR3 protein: CASSSLAGEVGELFF

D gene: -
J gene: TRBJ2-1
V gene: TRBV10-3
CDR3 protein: CAISETDGVRFNEQFF

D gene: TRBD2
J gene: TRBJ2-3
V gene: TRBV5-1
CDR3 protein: CASSRLAGGKDTQYF

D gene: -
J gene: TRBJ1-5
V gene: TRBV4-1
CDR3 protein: CASSQVGSVVSNQPQHF

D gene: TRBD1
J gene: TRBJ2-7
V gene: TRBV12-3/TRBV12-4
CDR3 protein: CASSWTGPYEQYF

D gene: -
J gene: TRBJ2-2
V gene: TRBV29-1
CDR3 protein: CSVELGVTNTGELFF

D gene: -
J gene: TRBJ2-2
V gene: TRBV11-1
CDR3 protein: CASISTVTDTGELFF

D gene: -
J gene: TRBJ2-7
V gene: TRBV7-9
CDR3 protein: CASSVQGSAGEQYF

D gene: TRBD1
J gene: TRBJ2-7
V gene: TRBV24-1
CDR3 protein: CATSDRTGYEQYF

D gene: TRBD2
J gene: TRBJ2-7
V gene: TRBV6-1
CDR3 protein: CASSTGLAGGDREQYF

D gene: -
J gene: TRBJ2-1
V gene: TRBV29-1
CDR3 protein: CSVESSAFEQFF

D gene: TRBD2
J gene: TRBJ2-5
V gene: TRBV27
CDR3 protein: CASKLAGGIETQYF

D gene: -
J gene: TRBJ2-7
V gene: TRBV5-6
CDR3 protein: CASSSPGVSDEQYF

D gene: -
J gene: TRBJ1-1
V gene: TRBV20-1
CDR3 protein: CSARDFGQNTEAFF

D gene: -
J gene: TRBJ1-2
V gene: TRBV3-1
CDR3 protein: CASSPVKGDGYTF

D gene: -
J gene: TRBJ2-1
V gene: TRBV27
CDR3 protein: CASSPRLGYNEQFF

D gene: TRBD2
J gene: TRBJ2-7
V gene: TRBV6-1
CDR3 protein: CASSPRTSSREQYF

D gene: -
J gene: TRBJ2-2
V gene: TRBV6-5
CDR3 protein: CASSYSTSHAGELFF

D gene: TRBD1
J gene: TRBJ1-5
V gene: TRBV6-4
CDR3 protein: CASGEGTGSFRPQHF

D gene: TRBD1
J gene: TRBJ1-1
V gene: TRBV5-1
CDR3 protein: CASSLADRGILDTEAFF

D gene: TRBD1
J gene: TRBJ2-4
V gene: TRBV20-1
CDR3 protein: CSARQGELAKNIQYF

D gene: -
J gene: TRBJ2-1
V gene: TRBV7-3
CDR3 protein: CASSSAGGTYNEQFF

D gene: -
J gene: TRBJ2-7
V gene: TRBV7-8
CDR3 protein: CASSLRSDTEQYF

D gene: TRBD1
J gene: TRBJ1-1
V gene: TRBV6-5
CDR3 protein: CASTQGAAEAFF

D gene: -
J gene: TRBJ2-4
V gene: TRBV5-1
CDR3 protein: CASSKGWVKNIQYF

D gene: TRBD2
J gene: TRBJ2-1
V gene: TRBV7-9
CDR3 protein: CASRRSAGGQFF

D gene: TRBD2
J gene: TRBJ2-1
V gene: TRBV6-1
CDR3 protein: CASSTLAGLGYNEQFF

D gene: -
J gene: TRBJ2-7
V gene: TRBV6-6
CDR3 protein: CASSSGTLDEQYF

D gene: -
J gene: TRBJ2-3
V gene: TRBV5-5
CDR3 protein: CASSFERTTAMVDTQYF